This section outlines one T cell receptor (beta chain) sequence together with its context. These data originate in a study of T-cell reconstitution after alpha-beta-depleted transplantation in children. Construction of the TCRbeta library involved unique molecular identifiers. TCRdb ran MiXCR on the PCR reads and lists one entry per CDR3 protein. The top ten clones hold 2% to 2.5% of a sample with hundreds of thousands of distinct CDR3 sequences, over 10% of them seen once. Germline CDR1 reads SGHDN; CDR2 reads FVKESK. The CDR3 has 15 amino acids. Germline trimming cut 2 bases from V and 3 bases from J; bases unmatched to any gene: 2.

The sample in question was PBMCs, mostly from graft donor cells, obtained 360 days after TCRalphabeta/CD19-depleted stem cell transplant. This receptor was obtained from a male patient between 10 and 17 years old who had a stem cell transplant for acute myeloid leukemia, so the T cells may come from the graft donor. J is TRBJ2-5 and V is TRBV14; 11 bases map to TRBD2. The CDR3 sequence: CASSQPGLAEETQYF. Here the CDR3 DNA reads TGTGCCAGCAGCCAACCGGGACTAGCGGAAGAGACCCAGTACTTC.